The clone carrying this T cell receptor (beta chain) was picked up many times. The length of the CDR3 is 13 residues. The J segment lost 2 bases and the V segment lost 8 bases, leaving 3 bases of the junction unmatched. CDR1 is KGHSH and CDR2 is LQKENI in the germline V gene. This sample is drawn from a study of spatial heterogeneity in lung cancer. Described time point: sample taken at primary tumor resection. The study sequenced unsorted whole RNA from tumor, nontumor lung or frozen PBMC. Samples were donated by 72 untreated early-stage non-small cell lung cancer patients. In the library, each TCR cDNA molecule bore its own unique molecular identifier. TCRdb ran MiXCR on the 5' RACE reads and lists one entry per CDR3 protein. Of tens of thousands of distinct CDR3 sequences detected, 3.5% to 5.5% appear once; the ten largest clones hold about a third.

The clonotype was recovered from a male donor with early-stage non-small cell lung cancer. This material consisted of PBMCs, taken at surgery. The rearrangement joins TRBV18 to TRBJ2-7, with TRBD2 identical over 10 bases. The CDR3 here is CASKLAGTYEQYF. In nucleotides, the CDR3 is TGTGCCAGCAAACTAGCGGGAACCTACGAGCAGTACTTC.